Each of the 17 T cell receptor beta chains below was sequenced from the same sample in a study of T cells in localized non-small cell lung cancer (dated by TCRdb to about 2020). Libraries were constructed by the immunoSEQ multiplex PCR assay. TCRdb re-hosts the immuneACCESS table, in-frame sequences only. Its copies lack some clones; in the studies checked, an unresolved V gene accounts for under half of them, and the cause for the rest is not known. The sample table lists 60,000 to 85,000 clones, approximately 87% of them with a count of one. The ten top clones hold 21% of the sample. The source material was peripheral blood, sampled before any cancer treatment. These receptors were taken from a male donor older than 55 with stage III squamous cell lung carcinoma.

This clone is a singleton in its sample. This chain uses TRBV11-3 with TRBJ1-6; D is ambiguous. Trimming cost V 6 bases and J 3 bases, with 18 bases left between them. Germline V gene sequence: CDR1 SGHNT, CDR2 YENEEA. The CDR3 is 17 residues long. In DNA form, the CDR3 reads TGTGCCAGCAGTTACACTAGCGACGGGATCTATAATTCACCCCTCCACTTT. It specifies CASSYTSDGIYNSPLHF.

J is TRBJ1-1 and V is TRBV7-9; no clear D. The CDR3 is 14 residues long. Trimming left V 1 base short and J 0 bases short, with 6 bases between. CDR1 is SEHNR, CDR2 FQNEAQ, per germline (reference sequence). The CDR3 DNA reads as TGTGCCAGCAGCTTAGGGAACATGAACACTGAAGCTTTCTTT. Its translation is CASSLGNMNTEAFF.

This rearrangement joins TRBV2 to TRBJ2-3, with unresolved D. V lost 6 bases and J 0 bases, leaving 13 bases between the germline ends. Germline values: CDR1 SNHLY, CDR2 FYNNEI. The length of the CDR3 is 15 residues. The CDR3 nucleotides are TGTGCCAGCAGACGTTGGGGAACTAGCACAGATACGCAGTATTTT. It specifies CASRRWGTSTDTQYF.

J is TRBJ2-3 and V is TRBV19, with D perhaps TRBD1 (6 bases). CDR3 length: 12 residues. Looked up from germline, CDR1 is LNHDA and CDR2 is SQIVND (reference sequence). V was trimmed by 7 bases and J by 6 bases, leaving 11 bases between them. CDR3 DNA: TGTGCCAGTACCAACAGGGTGGATACGCAGTATTTT. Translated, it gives CASTNRVDTQYF.

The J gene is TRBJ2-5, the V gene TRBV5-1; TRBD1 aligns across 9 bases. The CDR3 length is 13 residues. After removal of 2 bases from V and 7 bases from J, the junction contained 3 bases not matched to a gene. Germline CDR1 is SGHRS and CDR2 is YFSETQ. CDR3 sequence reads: CASSLQGAGTQYF. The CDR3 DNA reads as TGCGCCAGCAGCTTACAGGGGGCAGGGACCCAGTACTTC.

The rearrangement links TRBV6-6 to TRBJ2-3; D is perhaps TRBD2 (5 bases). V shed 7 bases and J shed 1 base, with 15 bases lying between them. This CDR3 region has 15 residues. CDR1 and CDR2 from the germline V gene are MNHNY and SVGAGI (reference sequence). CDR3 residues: CASNKQRAGTDTQYF. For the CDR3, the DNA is TGTGCCAGCAATAAACAGAGGGCCGGCACAGATACGCAGTATTTT.

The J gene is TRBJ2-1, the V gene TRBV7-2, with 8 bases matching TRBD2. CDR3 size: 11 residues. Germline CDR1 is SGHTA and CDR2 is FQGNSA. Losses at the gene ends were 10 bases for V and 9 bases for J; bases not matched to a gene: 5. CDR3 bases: TGTGCCACCGCGGGGGGCAGTGAGCAGTTCTTC. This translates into CATAGGSEQFF. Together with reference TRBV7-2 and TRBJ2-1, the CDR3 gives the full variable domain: GAGVSQSPSNKVTEKGKDVELRCDPISGHTALYWYRQSLGQGLEFLIYFQGNSAPDKSGLPSDRFSAERTGGSVSTLTIQRTQQEDSAVYLCATAGGSEQFFGPGTRLTVL.

The CDR3 spells CASSYPSSESDEQFF. The CDR3 region has the DNA TGTGCCAGCAGTTACCCCTCTAGCGAGTCGGATGAGCAGTTCTTC. The J gene is TRBJ2-1, the V gene TRBV6-6; a weak D match, TRBD2 (6 bases). V lost 2 bases and J 8 bases, leaving 16 bases between the germline ends. CDR1 is MNHNY and CDR2 is SVGAGI in the germline V gene (reference sequence). The CDR3 sequence is 15 residues long.

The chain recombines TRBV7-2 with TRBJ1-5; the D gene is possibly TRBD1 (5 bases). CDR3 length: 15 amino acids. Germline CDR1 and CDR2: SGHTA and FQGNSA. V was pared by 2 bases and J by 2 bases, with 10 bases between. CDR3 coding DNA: TGTGCCAGCAGCTTACAATGGGGGGGCAATCAGCCCCAGCATTTT. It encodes CASSLQWGGNQPQHF.

In nucleotides, the CDR3 is TGTGCCAGCAGCTTAGTCGATTATTTGGGCCCCGTCCAAGAGACCCAGTACTTC. It is translated as CASSLVDYLGPVQETQYF. The rearrangement links TRBV7-8 to TRBJ2-5; no firm D call. Between the trimmed V and J ends, which lost 1 base and 1 base, there was a span of 19 bases. The CDR3 totals 18 residues. The germline CDR1 and CDR2 sequences are SGHVS and FQNEAQ.

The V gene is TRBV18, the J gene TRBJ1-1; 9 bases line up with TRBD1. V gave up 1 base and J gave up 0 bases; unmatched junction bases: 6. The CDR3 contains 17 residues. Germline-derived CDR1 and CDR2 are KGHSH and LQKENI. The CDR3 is CASSPRTGDIMNTEAFF. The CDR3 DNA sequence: TGTGCCAGCTCACCACGGACAGGGGACATCATGAACACTGAAGCTTTCTTT.

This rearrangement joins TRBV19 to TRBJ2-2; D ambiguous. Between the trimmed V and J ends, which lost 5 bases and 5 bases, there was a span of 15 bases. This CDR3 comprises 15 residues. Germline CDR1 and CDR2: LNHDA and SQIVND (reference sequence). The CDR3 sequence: CASSAGQVITGELFF. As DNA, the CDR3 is TGTGCCAGTAGTGCTGGCCAGGTGATTACCGGGGAGCTGTTTTTT.

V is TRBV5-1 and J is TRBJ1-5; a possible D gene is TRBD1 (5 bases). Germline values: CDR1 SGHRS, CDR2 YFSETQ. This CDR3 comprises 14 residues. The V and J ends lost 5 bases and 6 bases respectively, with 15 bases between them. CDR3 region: CASREQAGGQPQHF. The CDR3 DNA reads TGCGCCAGCAGGGAACAGGCCGGCGGTCAGCCCCAGCATTTT.

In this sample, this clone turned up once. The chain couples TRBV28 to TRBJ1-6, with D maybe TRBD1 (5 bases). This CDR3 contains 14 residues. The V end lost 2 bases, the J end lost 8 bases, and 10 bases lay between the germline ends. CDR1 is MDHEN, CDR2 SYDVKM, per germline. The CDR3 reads CASSLMGVDSPLHF. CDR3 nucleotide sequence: TGTGCCAGCAGTTTAATGGGGGTCGATTCACCCCTCCACTTT. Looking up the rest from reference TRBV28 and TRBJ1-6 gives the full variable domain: DVKVTQSSRYLVKRTGEKVFLECVQDMDHENMFWYRQDPGLGLRLIYFSYDVKMKEKGDIPEGYSVSREKKERFSLILESASTNQTSMYLCASSLMGVDSPLHFGNGTRLTVT.

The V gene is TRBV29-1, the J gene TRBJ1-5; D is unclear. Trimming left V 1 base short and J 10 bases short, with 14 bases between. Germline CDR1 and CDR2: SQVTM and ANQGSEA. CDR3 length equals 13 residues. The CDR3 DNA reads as TGCAGCGTTGAAGGGACCCCCGGAGGTCCCCAGCATTTT. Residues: CSVEGTPGGPQHF.

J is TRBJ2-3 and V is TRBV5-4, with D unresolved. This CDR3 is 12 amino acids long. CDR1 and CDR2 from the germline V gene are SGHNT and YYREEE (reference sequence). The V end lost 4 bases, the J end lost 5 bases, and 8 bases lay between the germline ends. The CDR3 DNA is TGTGCCAGCAGCCTGCTTAGAGATACGCAGTATTTT. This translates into CASSLLRDTQYF.

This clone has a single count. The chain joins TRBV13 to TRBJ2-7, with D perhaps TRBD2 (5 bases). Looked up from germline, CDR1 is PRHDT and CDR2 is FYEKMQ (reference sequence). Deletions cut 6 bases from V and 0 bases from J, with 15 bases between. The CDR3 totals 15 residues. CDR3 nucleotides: TGTGCCAGCAGTTCCTCCGGGGATAGCTCCTACGAGCAGTACGTC. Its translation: CASSSSGDSSYEQYV.